This T cell receptor (beta chain) stems from a study of regulatory T cells in long-lasting Graves disease (dated by TCRdb to the early 2020s). Some background on the complete study: In the newly diagnosed Graves' disease group, patients had been taking antithyroid drugs for less than 3 months. Peripheral blood TCR sequencing and RNA sequencing compared persistent Graves' disease patients with newly diagnosed Graves' disease patients. The study took place in China and was registered as a clinical trial. A total of about 35 samples underwent TCR sequencing, from about 13 patients with persistent Graves' disease and 20 patients with newly diagnosed Graves' disease.

Library preparation employed multiplex PCR. These reads were obtained on an Illumina HiSeq 4000. TCR beta libraries were built with iRepertoire HTBI primers and Arm-PCR amplification of CDR3 regions. PCR products were gel purified before sequencing. As for the original processing: A total of 62 TRBV and 14 TRBJ segments were identified across samples and were used for gene usage analysis of CDR3 amino acid clonotypes. Filtered high-quality paired reads were merged into contigs using COPE and FqMerger. BLAST was used to align contigs to the IMGT TRBV, TRBD and TRBJ reference genes, and CDR3 was defined following IMGT. Clonotypes above 0.1% frequency were classified as highly expanded clones. Shannon entropy was used to measure repertoire diversity, and the Gini coefficient was used to measure V-J evenness. Public clonotypes were defined as clonotypes shared by more than one individual. TCRdb reworked the public reads: Q25 trimming with fastp, MiXCR clone assembly, productive beta chains retained. For every CDR3 protein sequence, its rows merge into one entry that carries the most common genes and DNA. TCRdb, not the original authors, processed these V and J calls. The sample records hundreds of thousands of distinct CDR3 sequences, 18% of which are singletons. About two fifths of the sample is in the top ten clones.

The full study reports these points: Sequencing and analysis were restricted to the TCR beta chain. More public clonotypes were shared among persistent patients (roughly 2,700) than among newly diagnosed patients (over 900). Because the primary lesion, thyroid tissue, could not be accessed, the study looked at peripheral blood alone. The authors acknowledged the small sample size as a limitation that may reduce accuracy. TRBV28, TRBJ1-2 and TRBJ2-5 were preferentially used in persistent disease, while TRBV20-1 and TRBJ2-1 were favored in newly diagnosed disease. Persistent Graves' disease patients showed lower TCR Shannon entropy and fewer highly expanded clones than newly diagnosed patients, suggesting clonal expansion.

Between the V and J ends, shortened by 5 bases and 3 bases respectively, the junction contains 15 bases. For CDR1 and CDR2, the germline V gene (reference sequence) lists DFQATT and SNEGSKA. There are 14 amino acids in the CDR3, from cysteine to phenylalanine inclusive. Only CDR3 DNA is held: 42 bases, read in frame from base 1. The time point label for this specimen denotes: newly diagnosed GD, antithyroid drugs for less than 3 months. RNA was extracted from PBMCs in TRIzol for both TCR sequencing and RNA sequencing. The diagnosis of Graves' disease followed American Thyroid Association guidelines. Recruitment of patients was carried out at an endocrinology department in Xi'an, China. Each patient gave 7.5 to 10 milliliters of peripheral blood, collected in an EDTA anticoagulant tube. Ficoll Paque Plus density gradient separation was used to isolate PBMCs, and no further T cell sorting was done. RNA quality was checked with an Agilent 2100 Bioanalyzer and agarose gel, and concentration with a NanoDrop 2000.

This clonotype was seen repeatedly, ten times or more. Its target antigen remains unknown. The sample holds no much larger clone one base away, and base qualities are not on file. The material sequenced was peripheral blood mononuclear cells (PBMCs), taken at new diagnosis, from a patient treated with antithyroid drugs. This receptor was taken from a female donor with Graves disease. The chain links TRBV20-1 with TRBJ2-3; TRBD2 is perhaps the D gene, given 5 matching bases. The CDR3 reads CSAALEGVTDTQYF. The nucleotide sequence reads as follows: TGCAGTGCTGCGTTAGAGGGTGTAACAGATACGCAGTATTTT.